This T cell receptor beta chain was sequenced during a study of T cells after yellow fever vaccination. Study-wide results and limits: Most clones from primary vaccination were detected again post-booster (about 95% CD4, roughly 91% CD8).

A process of 5'RACE template switching, which added a universal primer site and UMIs, was used to make TCR cDNA. Via MiXCR, TCRdb re-called the 5' RACE reads, giving one row per CDR3 protein. The sample holds 450,000 to 550,000 distinct CDR3 sequences, around a fifth seen once. The sample holds one count of this clonotype. What it binds is not known. A single base separates this from a much larger clone, so it may be a read error. The TCR originated in a man younger than 30 who received the YFV17D yellow fever vaccine. The starting material was PBMCs, obtained approximately 22 days after the first yellow fever vaccination.

The chain's CDR3 is CASSLNGGNTDTQYF. CDR3 coding DNA: TGCGCCAGCAGCTTGAACGGGGGGAACACAGATACGCAGTATTTT. This rearrangement joins TRBV5-1 to TRBJ2-3, with TRBD2 matching over 7 bases. V dropped 1 base and J dropped 2; count of bases not matched to a gene: 4. The CDR3 runs to 15 residues. CDR1 and CDR2 (germline): SGHRS, YFSETQ.